This T cell receptor beta chain was sequenced during a study of regulatory T cells in long-lasting Graves disease. Time point meaning: persistent/refractory GD, antithyroid drugs over 5 years with positive TRAb. Making the TCR library involved RNA that had been extracted from PBMCs. Germline V gene data show CDR1 as SGHKS and CDR2 as YYEKEE (reference sequence). The V gene lost 5 bases and the J gene lost 6 bases, with 14 bases spanning the gap. This CDR3 region has 13 residues. Through Arm-PCR of CDR3 regions and iRepertoire HTBI primers, TCR beta libraries were built. TCRdb called the multiplex PCR reads again in MiXCR, with one record for every CDR3 protein. This sample yields about half a million distinct CDR3 sequences, of which under 25% are seen a single time; around 13% belongs to the top ten. This clonotype was observed a handful of times.

The V gene is TRBV5-5, the J gene TRBJ1-2, with unresolved D. This specimen was peripheral blood mononuclear cells (PBMCs), taken when the disease was refractory, from a patient treated with antithyroid drugs. The sequence derives from a female donor with Graves disease. CDR3: CASSRTPRNGYTF. CDR3 DNA: TGTGCCAGCAGTCGGACCCCACGAAATGGCTACACCTTC.